Presented here are 27 T cell receptor beta chains from one specimen sequenced in a study of blood T cell repertoires in COVID-19. The repertoire was sequenced with immunoSEQ multiplex PCR; TCRdb's copy has only in-frame clones and lacks some. Here the sample spans roughly 300,000 clones, roughly 80% being singletons. The sequencing sample was made of peripheral blood. The receptors were gathered from a human donor with COVID-19, enrolled during active disease. The donor label of this sample is uncertain.

The chain combines TRBV7-9 with TRBJ1-1; the match to TRBD1 covers 9 bases. The CDR3 extends over 15 amino acids. The J segment lost 6 bases and the V segment lost 2 bases, leaving 7 bases of the junction unmatched. Germline V gene data show CDR1 as SEHNR and CDR2 as FQNEAQ (reference sequence). DNA for the CDR3: TGTGCCAGCAGCTTATCCGGGACAGGGTCTGCTGAAGCTTTCTTT. It is translated as CASSLSGTGSAEAFF.

J is TRBJ1-4 and V is TRBV19; 8 positions match TRBD1. The CDR3 sequence is 16 residues long. The ends lost 5 bases at V and 7 bases at J; junction bases unmatched: 12. Germline CDR1 reads LNHDA; CDR2 reads SQIVND (reference sequence). As DNA, the CDR3 is TGTGCCAGTAGTGACCCAGGGGGCAGCACGGTTGAAAAACTGTTTTTT. Protein product: CASSDPGGSTVEKLFF. The full variable domain, rest sourced from reference TRBV19 and TRBJ1-4, is DGGITQSPKYLFRKEGQNVTLSCEQNLNHDAMYWYRQDPGQGLRLIYYSQIVNDFQKGDIAEGYSVSREKKESFPLTVTSAQKNPTAFYLCASSDPGGSTVEKLFFGSGTQLSVL.

Written as DNA, the CDR3 is TGTGCCAGCTCCCAGGAAGGGGTTTCGGCAGGCTACAATGAGCAGTTCTTC. This gives the protein CASSQEGVSAGYNEQFF. The chain joins TRBV18 to TRBJ2-1, with D possibly matching TRBD1 (5 bases). The V end lost 6 bases, the J end lost 3 bases, and 21 bases lay between the germline ends. Germline CDR1 is KGHSH and CDR2 is LQKENI. This CDR3 is built from 17 residues.

This chain links TRBV9 with TRBJ1-2; no firm D call. V lost 0 bases and J lost 3, with 9 bases in between. The germline CDR1 and CDR2 sequences are SGDLS and YYNGEE. The CDR3 spans 14 residues. CDR3 bases: TGTGCCAGCAGCGTAGCGTCGAGTTACTATGGCTACACCTTC. Amino acid sequence: CASSVASSYYGYTF.

CDR3 coding DNA: TGTGCCAGCAGTCCCGGGACTAGCGGGAGGAGAAAGTACTTC. Protein: CASSPGTSGRRKYF. The rearrangement links TRBV28 to TRBJ2-7; 15 bases map to TRBD2. Looked up from germline, CDR1 is MDHEN and CDR2 is SYDVKM. The CDR3 is 14 residues long. V trimming: 5 bases; J trimming: 11 bases; junction bases outside the gene matches: 7.

CDR3 in amino acids: CASSPRRGIGDTQYF. The CDR3 bases are TGTGCCAGCAGCCCCCGCAGGGGGATTGGAGATACGCAGTATTTT. The V call is TRBV11-3, the J call TRBJ2-3, with 7 bases aligning to TRBD1. Germline CDR1 SGHNT, CDR2 YENEEA. Germline trimming cut 5 bases from V and 5 bases from J; bases unmatched to any gene: 10. The CDR3 sequence is 15 residues long.

This chain joins TRBV28 and TRBJ2-5, with 8 bases matching TRBD2. Germline values: CDR1 MDHEN, CDR2 SYDVKM. Losses at the gene ends were 5 bases for V and 3 bases for J; bases not matched to a gene: 17. This CDR3 contains 18 residues. The CDR3 region has the DNA TGTGCCAGCAGTCCCCCCTGGGGCGGGAGGAGTCACGAAGAGACCCAGTACTTC. Protein product: CASSPPWGGRSHEETQYF.

Only one count was recorded for this clone. The chain uses TRBV20-1 and TRBJ2-7; D is ambiguous. The V gene lost 4 bases and the J gene lost 3 bases, with 7 bases spanning the gap. Germline CDR1 DFQATT, CDR2 SNEGSKA (reference sequence). The CDR3 contains 11 residues. The CDR3 sequence: CSATIHYEQYF. The CDR3 DNA reads as TGCAGTGCTACAATCCACTACGAGCAGTACTTC.

The chain has TRBV2 and TRBJ1-3, with unresolved D. Germline CDR1 and CDR2: SNHLY and FYNNEI. Trimming shortened V by 4 bases and J by 0 bases, and 7 bases separated the two germline ends. The CDR3 consists of 14 residues. Here the CDR3 DNA reads TGTGCCAGCAGTGTAGACAACTCTGGAAACACCATATATTTT. The encoded protein is CASSVDNSGNTIYF.

This chain links TRBV11-3 with TRBJ2-1; 13 bases are shared with TRBD2. Looked up from germline, CDR1 is SGHNT and CDR2 is YENEEA. The V and J ends lost 5 bases and 2 bases, in that order; junction bases with no gene match: 6. The CDR3 extends over 17 amino acids. In DNA form, the CDR3 reads TGTGCCAGCAGCCTAGGACTAGCGGGAGCCACCTACAATGAGCAGTTCTTC. Translating gives CASSLGLAGATYNEQFF.

This chain's CDR3 is CASSRRANNEQFF. The DNA for the CDR3 is TGTGCCAGCAGCCGGAGGGCCAATAATGAGCAGTTCTTC. The chain has TRBV7-3 and TRBJ2-1; D possibly corresponds to TRBD2 (6 bases). This CDR3 is 13 amino acids long. Germline V lookup: CDR1 SGHTA, CDR2 FQGTGA. V was trimmed by 5 bases and J by 7 bases, leaving 12 bases between them.

The gene calls are TRBV30 and TRBJ2-1; TRBD2 might be the D (6 bases). In germline, CDR1 is GTSNPN, CDR2 SVGIG (reference sequence). The CDR3 consists of 14 residues. Trimming left V 4 bases short and J 6 bases short, with 16 bases between. The CDR3 DNA reads as TGTGCCTGGACCTCGGGGGATGAGGTCAATGAGCAGTTCTTC. Protein product: CAWTSGDEVNEQFF.

The chain employs TRBV27 and TRBJ2-5, with 7 bases that match TRBD2. The CDR3 is made up of 13 amino acids. Germline V gene data show CDR1 as MNHEY and CDR2 as SMNVEV (reference sequence). The junction had 7 bases not matched to a gene; V was cut back by 0 bases and J by 12 bases. As DNA, the CDR3 is TGTGCCAGCAGTTTATCCGTTACGGGGAGGGAGTACTTC. It is translated as CASSLSVTGREYF.

This rearrangement joins TRBV30 to TRBJ2-1, with 9 positions matching TRBD2. The CDR3 loop spans 16 amino acids. With V trimmed by 2 bases and J by 8 bases, 13 bases remained unmatched. Per germline, CDR1 GTSNPN and CDR2 SVGIG (reference sequence). The CDR3 region has the DNA TGTGCCTGGAGTACACCGACTAGCGGCTTGACGGATGAGCAGTTCTTC. This gives the protein CAWSTPTSGLTDEQFF.

V usage is TRBV5-8 and J usage is TRBJ1-1, with 8 bases identical to TRBD1. The CDR3 extends over 19 amino acids. J lost 2 bases, V lost 5 bases, and 20 bases had no gene match. CDR1 and CDR2 (germline): SGHTS, YDEGEE. The CDR3 DNA follows: TGTGCCAGCAGTTGGGTCCCTGGGACAGGCTTAGAGATCAACACTGAAGCTTTCTTT. As protein: CASSWVPGTGLEINTEAFF.

The chain has TRBV6-2 or TRBV6-3 and TRBJ2-5; D may be TRBD2 (5 bases). CDR3 length: 12 amino acids. Between the trimmed V and J ends, which lost 6 bases and 5 bases, there was a span of 10 bases. Looked up from germline, CDR1 is MNHEY and CDR2 is SVGEGT. The CDR3 spells CASSSLAETQYF. The CDR3 coding sequence is TGTGCCAGCAGCTCTTTAGCGGAGACCCAGTACTTC.

This clone appeared many times. This chain joins TRBV5-1 and TRBJ2-5; D might be TRBD1 (6 bases). Trimming took 4 bases from V and 3 from J, leaving 13 bases between them. The CDR3 runs 14 residues. Per the germline V gene, CDR1 is SGHRS and CDR2 is YFSETQ. This CDR3 is CASSPREGEETQYF. CDR3 bases: TGCGCCAGCAGCCCTCGCGAGGGGGAAGAGACCCAGTACTTC.

The chain links TRBV27 to TRBJ2-2; perhaps TRBD2 as D (6 bases). CDR3 size: 16 residues. Germline values: CDR1 MNHEY, CDR2 SMNVEV (reference sequence). V lost 1 base and J lost 0, with 9 bases in between. CDR3 DNA sequence: TGTGCCAGCAGTTTATTACTAGCCCCGAACACCGGGGAGCTGTTTTTT. Translating it yields CASSLLLAPNTGELFF.

This rearrangement joins TRBV19 to TRBJ2-7, with TRBD2 as a possible D gene (5 bases). This CDR3 has 15 amino acids. Trimming cost V 6 bases and J 1 base, with 16 bases left between them. Germline V gene data show CDR1 as LNHDA and CDR2 as SQIVND (reference sequence). As DNA, the CDR3 is TGTGCCAGTAGCATCTGGAGGACGTCATCCTACGAGCAGTACTTC. Translated, it gives CASSIWRTSSYEQYF.

This chain links TRBV18 with TRBJ2-5, with TRBD2 matching over 11 bases. The CDR3 extends over 16 amino acids. V shed 6 bases, J shed 0 bases, and the junction held 6 bases outside the gene matches. Looked up from germline, CDR1 is KGHSH and CDR2 is LQKENI. CDR3 in amino acids: CASSLTSGRYQETQYF. Written as DNA, the CDR3 is TGTGCCAGCTCCCTCACTAGCGGGAGATACCAAGAGACCCAGTACTTC.

V is TRBV10-1 and J is TRBJ1-5; TRBD1 might be the D (5 bases). Germline CDR1 is WNHNN and CDR2 is SYGVQD (reference sequence). This CDR3 has 15 residues. V lost 10 bases, J lost 2 bases, and 18 bases lay in between. The chain's CDR3 is CATKIDSKGNQPQHF. The CDR3 DNA follows: TGCGCCACCAAGATTGACAGTAAGGGCAATCAGCCCCAGCATTTT.

J is TRBJ2-7 and V is TRBV2, with 15 bases fitting TRBD2. CDR3 length: 17 residues. Germline CDR1 and CDR2: SNHLY and FYNNEI. V lost 3 bases, J lost 5 bases, and 8 bases stayed unmatched. The CDR3, as DNA: TGTGCCAGCAGTGAGTGGACTAGCGGGAGGGGGTTCGACGAGCAGTACTTC. Its protein is CASSEWTSGRGFDEQYF.

The chain uses TRBV21-1 and TRBJ2-2; the table's D gene call, TRBD2, was not cross checked with the DNA. TRBV21-1 is given as a pseudogene. The CDR3 is made up of 16 amino acids. The DNA of the CDR3 is TGTGCCAGCAGCCCAACCCTAGGAGACGACACCGGGGAGCTGTTTTTT. Encoded protein: CASSPTLGDDTGELFF.

The CDR3: CASSIIREEGETQYF. CDR3 DNA sequence: TGTGCCAGTAGTATTATCCGGGAAGAAGGGGAGACCCAGTACTTC. The gene calls are TRBV19 and TRBJ2-5; maybe TRBD2 (5 bases). Trimming took off 3 bases at V and 5 bases at J, with 16 bases between the two ends. Germline CDR1 and CDR2: LNHDA and SQIVND (reference sequence). This CDR3 spans 15 amino acids.

The chain uses TRBV6-6 and TRBJ1-1, with TRBD1 matching over 7 bases. Per germline, CDR1 MNHNY and CDR2 SVGAGI (reference sequence). The CDR3 sequence is 18 residues long. J was trimmed by 0 bases and V by 5 bases; bases with no gene match: 15. CDR3 loop: CASSPNPWETGLNTEAFF. CDR3 nucleotides: TGTGCCAGCAGTCCTAATCCGTGGGAGACAGGGCTGAACACTGAAGCTTTCTTT.

The V and J genes are TRBV29-1 and TRBJ1-4, with D possibly matching TRBD1 (6 bases). V gave up 7 bases and J gave up 4 bases, with 16 bases separating them. The CDR3 runs to 14 residues. CDR1 and CDR2 (germline): SQVTM, ANQGSEA. The CDR3 sequence is CSARGGSGNEKLFF. In DNA, the CDR3 is TGCAGCGCTAGGGGGGGCAGCGGTAATGAAAAACTGTTTTTT.

The rearrangement joins TRBV2 to TRBJ1-5; 12 nucleotides agree with TRBD1. Germline lookup yields CDR1 SNHLY and CDR2 FYNNEI. V lost 7 bases to trimming and J lost 3 bases; unmatched junction nucleotides: 4. This CDR3 region has 15 residues. CDR3 in DNA: TGTGCCAGCACGCGGGACAGGGGGCTCAATCAGCCCCAGCATTTT. This sequence encodes CASTRDRGLNQPQHF.